Given below is one T cell receptor beta chain in context. This sample was taken from a study of blood T cell repertoires in COVID-19. About the study: Spain, Italy and the United States supplied samples that represented acute and convalescent COVID-19. T cells, B-cell-depleted T cells, or PBMCs provided the cDNA or gDNA that served as material.

The CDR3 sequence is 15 residues long. Per the germline V gene, CDR1 is KGHSH and CDR2 is LQKENI. V gave up 3 bases and J gave up 0 bases, with 9 bases separating them. In the original processing: Counts of nucleated cells, estimated from reference gene primer amplification, were obtained. Profiling relied on immunoSEQ multiplex PCR, and the TCRdb table lists in-frame clones only, not all of them. That table gives V, J and clone size, and the DNA gave D and trimming. The sample lists 130,000 to 150,000 clones, 60% to 85% occurring once. The chain employs TRBV18 and TRBJ2-4; a possible D gene is TRBD2 (6 bases). What was sequenced was peripheral blood. The receptor's source is a woman aged 55-70 years with acute or convalescent COVID-19. CDR3 sequence reads: CASSPGGVAKNIQYF. The CDR3 DNA reads as TGTGCCAGCTCACCCGGGGGTGTAGCCAAAAACATTCAGTACTTC.